The 6 T cell receptor beta chains below come from one sample, sequenced in a study of shared clonotypes between healthy human individuals. Terminally differentiated effector memory CD45RA+ cells were excluded from the naive CD8 cells, which were CD45RO-negative and positively selected for CCR7. Measured with immunoSEQ multiplex PCR; TCRdb has only the in-frame clones, and not every one. Counted here are 560,000 or so clones, approximately 96% occurring once; the ten biggest clones make up less than 0.13%. The sample comprised naive CD8+ T cells sorted from blood. These receptors all stem from a woman in her thirties in good health.

The chain uses TRBV29-1 and TRBJ2-3, with 11 bases lining up with TRBD2. This CDR3 is 14 amino acids long. CDR1 is SQVTM and CDR2 is ANQGSEA in the germline V gene. V was clipped by 7 bases and J by 2 bases; unmatched bases: 5. The CDR3 coding sequence is TGCAGCGAAGCGACTAGCGGGAACACAGATACGCAGTATTTT. Encoded protein: CSEATSGNTDTQYF.

The chain links TRBV7-9 to TRBJ2-7, with 8 bases matching TRBD2. J gave up 7 bases and V 6 bases, and 11 bases lay outside the gene matches. The CDR3 has 14 residues. The germline V gene encodes CDR1 SEHNR and CDR2 FQNEAQ (reference sequence). CDR3 sequence: CASRPGTRIGEQYF. CDR3 sequence (DNA): TGTGCCAGCAGGCCCGGGACTAGAATAGGAGAGCAGTACTTC.

The chain is built from TRBV6-5 and TRBJ2-7; D is uncertain. CDR1 is MNHEY and CDR2 is SVGAGI in the germline V gene. This CDR3 comprises 11 residues. V lost 1 base and J lost 3, with 1 base in between. CDR3 DNA: TGTGCCAGCAGTTACTTCTACGAGCAGTACTTC. It specifies CASSYFYEQYF.

This chain joins TRBV19 and TRBJ2-1; 7 bases fit TRBD2. Germline V lookup: CDR1 LNHDA, CDR2 SQIVND (reference sequence). This CDR3 spans 17 amino acids. V gave up 1 base and J gave up 4 bases; unmatched junction bases: 10. The CDR3 bases are TGTGCCAGTAGTATAGCGACGGGCGGGGGAGATTACAATGAGCAGTTCTTC. Its translation: CASSIATGGGDYNEQFF.

The chain's CDR3 is CASAPGLAGVYEQYF. The CDR3 coding sequence is TGTGCCAGCGCCCCGGGACTAGCGGGAGTCTACGAGCAGTACTTC. The chain links TRBV19 to TRBJ2-7; 14 bases are a match to TRBD2. Trimming removed 9 bases from V and 3 bases from J; junction bases left unmatched: 7. The CDR3 loop spans 15 amino acids. CDR1 LNHDA and CDR2 SQIVND come from the germline V gene (reference sequence).

The V and J genes are TRBV7-3 and TRBJ1-1; no reliable D call. Trimming removed 8 bases at V and 1 base at J, with 8 bases between. In germline, CDR1 is SGHTA, CDR2 FQGTGA. The CDR3 is made up of 12 amino acids. In DNA, the CDR3 is TGTGCCAGCGGGTTAGAGAACACTGAAGCTTTCTTT. This translates into CASGLENTEAFF.